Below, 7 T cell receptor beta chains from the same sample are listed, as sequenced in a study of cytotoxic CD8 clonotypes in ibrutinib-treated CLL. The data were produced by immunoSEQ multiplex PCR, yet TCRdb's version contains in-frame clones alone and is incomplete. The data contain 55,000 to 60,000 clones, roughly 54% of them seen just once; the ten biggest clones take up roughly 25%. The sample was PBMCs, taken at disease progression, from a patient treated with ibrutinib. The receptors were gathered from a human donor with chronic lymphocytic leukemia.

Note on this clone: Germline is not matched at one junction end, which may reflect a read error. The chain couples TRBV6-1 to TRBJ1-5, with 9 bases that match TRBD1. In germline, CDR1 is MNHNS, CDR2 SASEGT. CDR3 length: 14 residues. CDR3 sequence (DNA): TGTGCCAGCAGGGAAGGGACAGGGAATCAGCCCCAGCATTTT. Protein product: CASREGTGNQPQHF.

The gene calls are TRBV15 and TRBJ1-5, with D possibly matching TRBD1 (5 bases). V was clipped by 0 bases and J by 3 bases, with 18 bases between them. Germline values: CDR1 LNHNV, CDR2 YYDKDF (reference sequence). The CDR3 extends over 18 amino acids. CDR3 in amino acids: CATSRESWEQGVNQPQHF. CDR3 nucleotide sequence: TGTGCCACCAGCAGAGAGAGTTGGGAGCAGGGAGTCAATCAGCCCCAGCATTTT.

CDR3 loop: CASSKGGDRETYEQYF. CDR3 sequence (DNA): TGTGCCAGCAGCAAAGGGGGTGACAGGGAAACCTACGAGCAGTACTTC. The chain joins TRBV21-1 to TRBJ2-7; the table's TRBD1 call for D was not verified on the DNA. TRBV21-1 is tagged as a pseudogene. This CDR3 region has 16 residues.

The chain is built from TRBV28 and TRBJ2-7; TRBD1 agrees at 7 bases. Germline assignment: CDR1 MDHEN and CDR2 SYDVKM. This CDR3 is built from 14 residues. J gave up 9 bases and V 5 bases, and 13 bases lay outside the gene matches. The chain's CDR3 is CASSTSDRAVRQYF. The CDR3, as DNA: TGTGCCAGCAGTACCTCCGACAGGGCAGTTCGGCAGTACTTC. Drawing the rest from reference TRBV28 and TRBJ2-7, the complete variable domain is DVKVTQSSRYLVKRTGEKVFLECVQDMDHENMFWYRQDPGLGLRLIYFSYDVKMKEKGDIPEGYSVSREKKERFSLILESASTNQTSMYLCASSTSDRAVRQYFGPGTRLTVT.

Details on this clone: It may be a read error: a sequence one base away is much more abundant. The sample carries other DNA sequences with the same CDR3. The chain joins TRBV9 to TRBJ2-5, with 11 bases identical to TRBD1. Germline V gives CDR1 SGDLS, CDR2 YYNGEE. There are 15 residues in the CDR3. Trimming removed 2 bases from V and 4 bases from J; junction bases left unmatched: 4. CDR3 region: CASSVGQGGGETQYF. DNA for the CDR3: TGTGCCAGCAGCGTGGGACAGGGGGGGGGAGAGACCCAGTACTTC.

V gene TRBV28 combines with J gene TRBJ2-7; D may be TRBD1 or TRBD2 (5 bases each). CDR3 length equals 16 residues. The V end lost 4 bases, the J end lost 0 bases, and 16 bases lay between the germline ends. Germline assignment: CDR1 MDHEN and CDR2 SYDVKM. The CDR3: CASSSLGTVSSYEQYF. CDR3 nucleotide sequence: TGTGCCAGCAGTTCACTAGGGACGGTGAGCTCCTACGAGCAGTACTTC. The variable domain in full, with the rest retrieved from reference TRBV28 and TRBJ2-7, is DVKVTQSSRYLVKRTGEKVFLECVQDMDHENMFWYRQDPGLGLRLIYFSYDVKMKEKGDIPEGYSVSREKKERFSLILESASTNQTSMYLCASSSLGTVSSYEQYFGPGTRLTVT.

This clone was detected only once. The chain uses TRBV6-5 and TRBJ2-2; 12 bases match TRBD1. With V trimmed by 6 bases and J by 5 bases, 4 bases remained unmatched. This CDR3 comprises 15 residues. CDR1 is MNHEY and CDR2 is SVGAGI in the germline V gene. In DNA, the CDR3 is TGTGCCAGCAGCAAGGGACAGGGGGCGACCGGGGAGCTGTTTTTT. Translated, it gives CASSKGQGATGELFF.